This TCR beta chain was identified in a study of PD-1 blockade in classical Hodgkin lymphoma. General study findings and limits: Repertoires differed for reasons still undefined, possibly disease activity or prior therapy. Healthy donors reportedly exceeded newly diagnosed patients in baseline TCR diversity.

V was trimmed by 6 bases and J by 3 bases, leaving 18 bases between them. Per germline, CDR1 MDHEN and CDR2 SYDVKM. CDR3 length: 16 amino acids. Assay used: immunoSEQ multiplex PCR; TCRdb lists only in-frame clones, some missing. The data contain 15,000 to 18,000 clones, about 86% of them seen just once; the ten biggest clones take up about 0.82%. The time point here: newly diagnosed, previously untreated cHL patient sample. The authors purified CD4+ T cells from thawed PBMCs by magnetic negative selection. As concerns this clone: Its target is unknown.

This receptor was identified in a human donor with classical Hodgkin lymphoma. The chain combines TRBV28 with TRBJ1-3, with D perhaps TRBD1 (6 bases). The material sequenced was CD4+ T cells from blood. The chain's CDR3 is CASRRLQQGFGNTIYF. DNA for the CDR3: TGTGCCAGCAGGAGACTTCAACAGGGTTTTGGAAACACCATATATTTT.